Detailed here is one T cell receptor beta chain. CDR3 length: 15 residues. The ends lost 5 bases at V and 2 bases at J; junction bases unmatched: 4. This sample is drawn from a study of CD8 T cells in Susac syndrome. Random hexamers were used to reverse transcribe the RNA input (roughly 0.5 to 1 ug). TCRdb independently ran MiXCR on the immunoSEQ multiplex PCR reads; one entry per CDR3 protein. The profile shows hundreds of thousands of distinct CDR3 sequences, 80% to 90% of them singletons. The sequenced sample consisted of CD8+ T cells from PBMCs. The chain carries TRBV12-3 or TRBV12-4 and TRBJ2-3, with 10 bases that match TRBD2. This clonotype was sampled from a human donor with multiple sclerosis. CDR3 nucleotide sequence: TGTGCCAGCAGTGGGGGACTAGCGCCCACAGATACGCAGTATTTT. This sequence encodes CASSGGLAPTDTQYF.